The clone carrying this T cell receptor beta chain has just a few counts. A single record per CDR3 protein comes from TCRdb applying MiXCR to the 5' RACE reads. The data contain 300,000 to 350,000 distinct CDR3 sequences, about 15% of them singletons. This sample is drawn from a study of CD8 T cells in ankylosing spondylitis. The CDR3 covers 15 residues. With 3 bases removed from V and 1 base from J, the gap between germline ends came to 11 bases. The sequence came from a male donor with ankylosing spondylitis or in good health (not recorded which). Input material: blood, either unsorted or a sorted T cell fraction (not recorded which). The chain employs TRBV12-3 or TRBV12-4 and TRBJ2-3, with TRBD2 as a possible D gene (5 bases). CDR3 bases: TGTGCCAGCAGTTTTGGGAGCGGCGGCACAGATACGCAGTATTTT. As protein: CASSFGSGGTDTQYF.